This T cell receptor (beta chain) appears in the sequencing data of a study of CDR3 diversity in severe acne. TCRdb analysed the PCR reads with MiXCR anew, one entry per CDR3 protein. The repertoire holds roughly 100,000 distinct CDR3 sequences, with around 56% as singletons. Germline V gives CDR1 SQVTM, CDR2 ANQGSEA. This CDR3 has 14 residues. The trim removed 6 bases at V and 3 bases at J, leaving 10 bases unmatched. The TCR sequence derives from a male donor with acne. The material sequenced was blood. The rearrangement links TRBV29-1 to TRBJ1-2; 7 nucleotides agree with TRBD1. CDR3 in amino acids: CSVEKGARDYGYTF. The CDR3 DNA reads as TGCAGCGTCGAGAAGGGGGCTCGAGACTATGGCTACACCTTC.